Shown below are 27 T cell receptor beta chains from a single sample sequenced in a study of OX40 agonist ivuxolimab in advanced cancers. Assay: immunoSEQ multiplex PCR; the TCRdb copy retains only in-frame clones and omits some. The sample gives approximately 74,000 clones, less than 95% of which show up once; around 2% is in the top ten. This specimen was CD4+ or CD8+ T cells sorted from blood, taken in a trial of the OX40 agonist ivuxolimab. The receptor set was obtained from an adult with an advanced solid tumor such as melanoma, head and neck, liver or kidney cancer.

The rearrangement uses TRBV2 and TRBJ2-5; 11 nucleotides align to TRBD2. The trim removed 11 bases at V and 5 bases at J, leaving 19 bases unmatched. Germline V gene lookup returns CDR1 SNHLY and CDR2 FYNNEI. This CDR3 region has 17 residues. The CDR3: CAVPLRGLAGGKETQYF. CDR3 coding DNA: TGTGCCGTTCCCCTCAGAGGGCTAGCGGGAGGAAAGGAGACCCAGTACTTC.

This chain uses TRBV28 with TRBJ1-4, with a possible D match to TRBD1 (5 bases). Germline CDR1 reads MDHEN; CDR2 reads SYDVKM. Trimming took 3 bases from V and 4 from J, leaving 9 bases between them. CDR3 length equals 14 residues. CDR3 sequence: CASSLGTFNEKLFF. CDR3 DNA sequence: TGTGCCAGCAGTTTGGGGACGTTTAATGAAAAACTGTTTTTT.

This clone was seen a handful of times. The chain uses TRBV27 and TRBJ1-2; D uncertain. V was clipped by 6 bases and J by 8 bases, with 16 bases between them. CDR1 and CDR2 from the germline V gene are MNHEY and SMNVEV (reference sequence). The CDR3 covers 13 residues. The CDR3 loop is CASRLDPLRGYTF. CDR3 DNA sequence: TGTGCCAGCAGACTCGACCCGCTACGGGGCTACACCTTC.

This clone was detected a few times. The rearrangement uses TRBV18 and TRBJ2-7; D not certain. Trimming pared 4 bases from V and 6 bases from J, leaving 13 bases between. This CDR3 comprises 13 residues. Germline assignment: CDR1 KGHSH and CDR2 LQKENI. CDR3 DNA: TGTGCCAGCTCACTGGAACAGAACGCCGAGCAGTACTTC. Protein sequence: CASSLEQNAEQYF.

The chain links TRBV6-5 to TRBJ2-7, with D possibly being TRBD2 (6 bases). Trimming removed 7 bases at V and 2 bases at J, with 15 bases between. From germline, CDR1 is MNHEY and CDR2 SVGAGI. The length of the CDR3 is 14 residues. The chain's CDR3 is CASTGRDSAYEQYF. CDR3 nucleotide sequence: TGTGCCAGCACCGGACGGGACTCAGCCTACGAGCAGTACTTC.

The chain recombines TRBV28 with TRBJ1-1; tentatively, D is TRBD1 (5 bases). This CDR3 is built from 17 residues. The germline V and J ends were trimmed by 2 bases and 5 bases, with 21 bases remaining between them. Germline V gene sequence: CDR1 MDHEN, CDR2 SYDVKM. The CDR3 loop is CASSLTAGRKSGTEAFF. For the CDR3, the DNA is TGTGCCAGCAGTTTAACGGCAGGGCGAAAGAGTGGGACTGAAGCTTTCTTT. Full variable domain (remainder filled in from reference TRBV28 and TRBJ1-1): DVKVTQSSRYLVKRTGEKVFLECVQDMDHENMFWYRQDPGLGLRLIYFSYDVKMKEKGDIPEGYSVSREKKERFSLILESASTNQTSMYLCASSLTAGRKSGTEAFFGQGTRLTVV.

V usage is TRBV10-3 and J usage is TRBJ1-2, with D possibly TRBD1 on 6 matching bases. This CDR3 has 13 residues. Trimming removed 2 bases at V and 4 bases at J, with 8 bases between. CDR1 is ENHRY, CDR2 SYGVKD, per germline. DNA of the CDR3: TGTGCCATCAGTGAGGGACAGCCCTATGGCTACACCTTC. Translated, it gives CAISEGQPYGYTF.

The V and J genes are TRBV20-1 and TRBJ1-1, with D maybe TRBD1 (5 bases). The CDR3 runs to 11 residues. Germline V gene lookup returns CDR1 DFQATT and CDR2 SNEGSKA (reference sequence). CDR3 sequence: CIYQGNTEAFF. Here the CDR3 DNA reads TGCATATATCAGGGGAACACTGAAGCTTTCTTT.

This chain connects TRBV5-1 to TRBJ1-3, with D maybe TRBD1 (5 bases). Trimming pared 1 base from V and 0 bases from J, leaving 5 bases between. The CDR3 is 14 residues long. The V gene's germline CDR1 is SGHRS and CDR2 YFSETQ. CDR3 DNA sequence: TGCGCCAGCAGCTTGACAGGCTCTGGAAACACCATATATTTT. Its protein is CASSLTGSGNTIYF.

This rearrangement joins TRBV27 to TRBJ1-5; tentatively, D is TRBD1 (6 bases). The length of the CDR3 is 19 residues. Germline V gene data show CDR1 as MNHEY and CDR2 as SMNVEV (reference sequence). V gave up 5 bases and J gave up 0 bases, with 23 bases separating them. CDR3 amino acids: CASSPPPDRILDSNQPQHF. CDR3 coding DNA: TGTGCCAGCAGTCCCCCCCCCGACAGGATCCTCGATAGCAATCAGCCCCAGCATTTT.

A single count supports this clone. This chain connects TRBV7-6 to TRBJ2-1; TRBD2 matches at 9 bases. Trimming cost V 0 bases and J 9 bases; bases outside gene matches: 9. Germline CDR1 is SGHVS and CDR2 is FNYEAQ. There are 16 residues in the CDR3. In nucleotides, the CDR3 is TGTGCCAGCAGCTTAGCAGTGGGAGCGGGACTAGCTGAGCAGTTCTTC. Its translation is CASSLAVGAGLAEQFF. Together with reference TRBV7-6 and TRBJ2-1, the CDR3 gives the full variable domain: GAGVSQSPRYKVTKRGQDVALRCDPISGHVSLYWYRQALGQGPEFLTYFNYEAQQDKSGLPNDRFSAERPEGSISTLTIQRTEQRDSAMYRCASSLAVGAGLAEQFFGPGTRLTVL.

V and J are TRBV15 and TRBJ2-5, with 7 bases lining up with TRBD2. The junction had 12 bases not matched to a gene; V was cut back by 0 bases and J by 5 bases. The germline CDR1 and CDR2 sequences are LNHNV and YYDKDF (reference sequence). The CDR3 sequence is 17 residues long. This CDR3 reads CATSRDQMGPRGETQYF. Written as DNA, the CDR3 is TGTGCCACCAGCAGAGATCAGATGGGTCCGCGGGGGGAGACCCAGTACTTC.

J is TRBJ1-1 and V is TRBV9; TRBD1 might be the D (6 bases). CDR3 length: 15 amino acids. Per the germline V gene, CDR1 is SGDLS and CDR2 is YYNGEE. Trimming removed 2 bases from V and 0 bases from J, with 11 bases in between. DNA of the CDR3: TGTGCCAGCAGCGTGGAAGGGGGGATGAACACTGAAGCTTTCTTT. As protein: CASSVEGGMNTEAFF.

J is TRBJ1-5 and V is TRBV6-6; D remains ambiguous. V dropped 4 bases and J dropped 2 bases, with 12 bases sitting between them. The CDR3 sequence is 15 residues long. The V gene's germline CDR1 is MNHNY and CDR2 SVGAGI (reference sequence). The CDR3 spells CASSSVGRGNQPQHF. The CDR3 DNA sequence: TGTGCCAGCAGTTCTGTAGGGCGAGGCAATCAGCCCCAGCATTTT.

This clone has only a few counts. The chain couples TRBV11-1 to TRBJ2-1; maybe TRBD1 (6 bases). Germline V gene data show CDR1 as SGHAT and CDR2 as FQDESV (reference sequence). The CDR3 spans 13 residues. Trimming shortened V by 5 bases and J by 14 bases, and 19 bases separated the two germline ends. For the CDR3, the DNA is TGTGCCAGCAGCCCAGACAGGCCAGGGGTTAAGTTCTTC. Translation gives CASSPDRPGVKFF.

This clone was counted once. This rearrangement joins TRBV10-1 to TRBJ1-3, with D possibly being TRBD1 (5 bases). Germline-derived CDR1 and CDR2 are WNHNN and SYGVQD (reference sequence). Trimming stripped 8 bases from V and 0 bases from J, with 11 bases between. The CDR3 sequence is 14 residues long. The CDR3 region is CASGTGSSGNTIYF. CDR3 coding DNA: TGCGCCAGCGGGACGGGGAGCTCTGGAAACACCATATATTTT.

CDR3 amino acids: CASSLQGANEQYF. In DNA, the CDR3 is TGTGCCAGCAGCCTCCAGGGGGCAAACGAGCAGTACTTC. This chain joins TRBV14 and TRBJ2-7; 8 positions match TRBD1. The CDR3 is made up of 13 amino acids. From germline, CDR1 is SGHDN and CDR2 FVKESK. Trimming removed 4 bases from V and 5 bases from J; junction bases left unmatched: 4.

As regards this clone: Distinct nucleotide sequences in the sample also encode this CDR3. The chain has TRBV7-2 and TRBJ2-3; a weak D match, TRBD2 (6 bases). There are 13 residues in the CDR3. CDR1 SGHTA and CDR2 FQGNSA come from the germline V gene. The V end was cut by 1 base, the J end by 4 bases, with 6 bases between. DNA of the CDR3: TGTGCCAGCAGCTTAGGCGGGGCAGATACGCAGTATTTT. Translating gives CASSLGGADTQYF.

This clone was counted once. The DNA for the CDR3 is TGTGCCAGCACTGCACAGGGTTCCTCCTACAATGAGCAGTTCTTC. It encodes CASTAQGSSYNEQFF. This chain links TRBV9 with TRBJ2-1; TRBD1 might be the D (6 bases). The CDR3 runs 15 residues. Germline V gene data show CDR1 as SGDLS and CDR2 as YYNGEE. V lost 6 bases to trimming and J lost 0 bases, with 13 bases between them.

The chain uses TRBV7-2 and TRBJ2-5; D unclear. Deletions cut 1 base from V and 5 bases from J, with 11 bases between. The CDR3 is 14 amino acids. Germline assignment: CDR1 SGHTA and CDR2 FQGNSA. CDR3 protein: CASSLGTAYETQYF. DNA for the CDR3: TGTGCCAGCAGCTTAGGAACTGCCTATGAGACCCAGTACTTC. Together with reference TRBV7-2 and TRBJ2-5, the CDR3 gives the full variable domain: GAGVSQSPSNKVTEKGKDVELRCDPISGHTALYWYRQSLGQGLEFLIYFQGNSAPDKSGLPSDRFSAERTGGSVSTLTIQRTQQEDSAVYLCASSLGTAYETQYFGPGTRLLVL.

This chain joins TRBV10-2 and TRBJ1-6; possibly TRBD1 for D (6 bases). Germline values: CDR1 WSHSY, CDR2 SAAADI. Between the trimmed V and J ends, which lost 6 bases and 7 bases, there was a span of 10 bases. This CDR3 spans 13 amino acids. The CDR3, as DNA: TGCGCCAGCAGCAGGGGCCGAAATTCACCCCTCCACTTT. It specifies CASSRGRNSPLHF.

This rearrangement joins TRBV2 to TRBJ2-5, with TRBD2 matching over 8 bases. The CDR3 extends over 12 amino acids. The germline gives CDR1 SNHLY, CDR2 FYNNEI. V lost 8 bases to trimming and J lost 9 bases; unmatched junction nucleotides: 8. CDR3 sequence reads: CASLQGAGAQYF. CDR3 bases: TGTGCCAGCCTGCAGGGAGCGGGGGCCCAGTACTTC.

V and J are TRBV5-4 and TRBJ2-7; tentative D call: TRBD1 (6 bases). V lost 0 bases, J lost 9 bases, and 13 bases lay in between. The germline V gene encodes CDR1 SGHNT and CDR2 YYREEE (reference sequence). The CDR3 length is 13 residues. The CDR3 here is CASSLAGATGQYF. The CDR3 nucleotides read TGTGCCAGCAGCTTGGCAGGGGCAACGGGGCAGTACTTC.

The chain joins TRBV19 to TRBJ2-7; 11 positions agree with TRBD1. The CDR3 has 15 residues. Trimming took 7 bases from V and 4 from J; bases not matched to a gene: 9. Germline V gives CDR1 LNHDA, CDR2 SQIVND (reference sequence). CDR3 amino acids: CASTPRTGGTYEQYF. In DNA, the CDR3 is TGTGCCAGTACCCCACGGACAGGGGGCACATACGAGCAGTACTTC.

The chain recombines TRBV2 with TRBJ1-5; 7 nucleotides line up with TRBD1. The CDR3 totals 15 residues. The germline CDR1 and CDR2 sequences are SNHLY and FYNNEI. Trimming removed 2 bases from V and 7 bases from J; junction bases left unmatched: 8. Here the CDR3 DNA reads TGTGCCAGCAGTGAATTCGAGGGGGCTAGCCAGCCCCAGCATTTT. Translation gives CASSEFEGASQPQHF.

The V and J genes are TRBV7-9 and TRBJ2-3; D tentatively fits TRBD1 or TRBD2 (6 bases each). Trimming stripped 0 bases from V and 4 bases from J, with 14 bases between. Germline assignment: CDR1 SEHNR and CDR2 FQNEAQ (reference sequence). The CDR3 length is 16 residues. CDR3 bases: TGTGCCAGCAGCTTAGCGAACGGGGGCTCCCCAGATACGCAGTATTTT. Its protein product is CASSLANGGSPDTQYF. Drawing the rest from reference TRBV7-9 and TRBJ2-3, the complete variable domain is DTGVSQNPRHKITKRGQNVTFRCDPISEHNRLYWYRQTLGQGPEFLTYFQNEAQLEKSRLLSDRFSAERPKGSFSTLEIQRTEQGDSAMYLCASSLANGGSPDTQYFGPGTRLTVL.

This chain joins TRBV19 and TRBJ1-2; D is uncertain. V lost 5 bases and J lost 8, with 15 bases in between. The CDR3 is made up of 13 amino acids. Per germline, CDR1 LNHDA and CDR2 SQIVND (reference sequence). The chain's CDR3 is CASSAANGWGYTF. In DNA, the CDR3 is TGTGCCAGTAGTGCCGCAAACGGCTGGGGCTACACCTTC.